Each of the 25 T cell receptor beta chains below was sequenced from the same sample in a study of shared clonotypes between healthy human individuals. Data came from immunoSEQ multiplex PCR; TCRdb stores just in-frame clones and leaves some out. The table shows about 680,000 clones, with 73% occurring only once. The specimen sequenced was memory CD4+ T cells sorted from blood. Subset of the sample: CD45RA-negative fraction. The receptors stem from a woman aged 30 to 39 in good health.

The chain employs TRBV30 and TRBJ2-7; possibly TRBD1 for D (6 bases). There are 13 residues in the CDR3. In germline, CDR1 is GTSNPN, CDR2 SVGIG (reference sequence). With 1 base removed from V and 3 bases from J, the gap between germline ends came to 10 bases. The CDR3 region is CAWSAWTDYEQYF. CDR3 nucleotides: TGTGCCTGGAGTGCCTGGACAGACTACGAGCAGTACTTC.

This clone showed up just a few times. V and J are TRBV27 and TRBJ2-1; a weak D match, TRBD1 (7 bases). The CDR3 is 15 amino acids. V was pared by 6 bases and J by 5 bases, with 17 bases between. Germline V gene lookup returns CDR1 MNHEY and CDR2 SMNVEV (reference sequence). CDR3 loop: CASRDYGTDNNEQFF. CDR3 bases: TGTGCCAGCAGGGACTACGGGACAGATAACAATGAGCAGTTCTTC.

The chain couples TRBV2 to TRBJ2-3; D not resolved. With 4 bases removed from V and 6 bases from J, the gap between germline ends came to 8 bases. Germline V gene data show CDR1 as SNHLY and CDR2 as FYNNEI. The CDR3 runs to 12 residues. The DNA of the CDR3 is TGTGCCAGCAGTGGTGCATCGGATACGCAGTATTTT. It encodes CASSGASDTQYF.

The V call is TRBV4-2, the J call TRBJ2-7, with 7 bases aligning to TRBD1. Germline loops: CDR1 LGHNA, CDR2 YNFKEQ. The trim removed 3 bases at V and 3 bases at J, leaving 11 bases unmatched. This CDR3 has 16 amino acids. Here the CDR3 DNA reads TGTGCCAGCAGCCATGCTACGACAGGGCCCGTCTACGAGCAGTACTTC. It encodes CASSHATTGPVYEQYF.

The rearrangement joins TRBV7-9 to TRBJ1-4; D remains ambiguous. Germline V gene sequence: CDR1 SEHNR, CDR2 FQNEAQ (reference sequence). This CDR3 spans 15 amino acids. Trimming left V 5 bases short and J 5 bases short, with 15 bases between. The CDR3 coding sequence is TGTGCCAGCAGCCCGCCGGTGGGAGACAATGAAAAACTGTTTTTT. Protein: CASSPPVGDNEKLFF. Based on the CDR3 plus reference TRBV7-9 and TRBJ1-4, the full variable domain is DTGVSQNPRHKITKRGQNVTFRCDPISEHNRLYWYRQTLGQGPEFLTYFQNEAQLEKSRLLSDRFSAERPKGSFSTLEIQRTEQGDSAMYLCASSPPVGDNEKLFFGSGTQLSVL.

The chain employs TRBV27 and TRBJ1-1, with D tentatively TRBD1 (5 bases). Trimming took off 8 bases at V and 4 bases at J, with 8 bases between the two ends. Germline lookup yields CDR1 MNHEY and CDR2 SMNVEV (reference sequence). This CDR3 has 11 residues. CDR3 sequence reads: CASGASTEAFF. CDR3 sequence (DNA): TGTGCCAGCGGGGCGAGCACTGAAGCTTTCTTT.

J is TRBJ2-1 and V is TRBV7-2; D gene ambiguous. The CDR3 is 13 amino acids. Germline loops: CDR1 SGHTA, CDR2 FQGNSA. Deletions cut 2 bases from V and 5 bases from J, with 7 bases between. The CDR3: CASSLLYNNEQFF. The CDR3 region has the DNA TGTGCCAGCAGCTTACTTTATAACAATGAGCAGTTCTTC.

This chain connects TRBV9 to TRBJ2-1; possible D gene TRBD1, 6 bases. Trimming took off 0 bases at V and 8 bases at J, with 18 bases between the two ends. Germline assignment: CDR1 SGDLS and CDR2 YYNGEE. The CDR3 extends over 16 amino acids. In nucleotides, the CDR3 is TGTGCCAGCAGCGTAGACGCCCCGGGACATACCGATGAGCAGTTCTTC. Translated, it gives CASSVDAPGHTDEQFF.

The chain is built from TRBV5-1 and TRBJ2-5; 8 bases are shared with TRBD2. Per germline, CDR1 SGHRS and CDR2 YFSETQ. The CDR3 consists of 14 residues. V lost 2 bases and J lost 4; bases outside the gene matches: 4. CDR3 protein: CASSFQAGAETQYF. The CDR3, as DNA: TGCGCCAGCAGCTTTCAAGCGGGAGCAGAGACCCAGTACTTC.

This rearrangement joins TRBV2 to TRBJ2-3; D not resolved. V lost 4 bases to trimming and J lost 0 bases, with 11 bases between them. CDR1 is SNHLY, CDR2 FYNNEI, per germline. The CDR3 has 15 residues. In DNA, the CDR3 is TGTGCCAGCAGTGGTAGTGGATCTAGCACAGATACGCAGTATTTT. This sequence encodes CASSGSGSSTDTQYF.

About this clone itself: The same CDR3 can be traced to other DNA sequences in this sample. The J gene is TRBJ2-3, the V gene TRBV19; D may correspond to TRBD1 or TRBD2 (5 bases each). The CDR3 has 14 residues. The V end was cut by 6 bases, the J end by 3 bases, with 13 bases between. CDR1 LNHDA and CDR2 SQIVND come from the germline V gene (reference sequence). The CDR3 here is CASSPGTATDTQYF. The CDR3 DNA is TGTGCCAGTAGCCCGGGGACCGCAACAGATACGCAGTATTTT.

The gene calls are TRBV7-8 and TRBJ2-2; 7 nucleotides align to TRBD2. The CDR3 runs to 14 residues. Losses at the gene ends were 1 base for V and 6 bases for J; bases not matched to a gene: 2. Germline CDR1 is SGHVS and CDR2 is FQNEAQ. Here the CDR3 DNA reads TGTGCCAGCAGCTTAGATCTAGCGGCCGGGGAGCTGTTTTTT. Protein product: CASSLDLAAGELFF.

The chain uses TRBV4-2 and TRBJ1-2; 7 positions match TRBD1. The J segment lost 2 bases and the V segment lost 3 bases, leaving 6 bases of the junction unmatched. CDR1 and CDR2 from the germline V gene are LGHNA and YNFKEQ. The CDR3 loop spans 15 amino acids. CDR3 coding DNA: TGTGCCAGCAGCCAGGAGACAGGGTCCAACTATGGCTACACCTTC. Protein sequence: CASSQETGSNYGYTF.

The genes are TRBV6-1 and TRBJ1-1; 7 bases are a match to TRBD1. Germline CDR1 MNHNS, CDR2 SASEGT. This CDR3 is built from 14 residues. V lost 7 bases, J lost 4 bases, and 9 bases stayed unmatched. The CDR3 nucleotides are TGTGCCAGCACGACAGGGTATTTCGGCACTGAAGCTTTCTTT. It codes for CASTTGYFGTEAFF.

This clone was seen a single time. The CDR3 here is CASSTRGAGTLNEQFF. In DNA, the CDR3 is TGTGCCAGCAGCACCAGGGGTGCAGGGACCCTCAATGAGCAGTTCTTC. The J gene is TRBJ2-1, the V gene TRBV7-6; possibly TRBD1 for D (6 bases). V shed 5 bases and J shed 6 bases, with 20 bases lying between them. The germline CDR1 and CDR2 sequences are SGHVS and FNYEAQ. The CDR3 has 16 residues. Full variable domain (remainder filled in from reference TRBV7-6 and TRBJ2-1): GAGVSQSPRYKVTKRGQDVALRCDPISGHVSLYWYRQALGQGPEFLTYFNYEAQQDKSGLPNDRFSAERPEGSISTLTIQRTEQRDSAMYRCASSTRGAGTLNEQFFGPGTRLTVL.

For the CDR3, the DNA is TGTGCCAGTAGTATATTTGGGTTCCAAGAGACCCAGTACTTC. Translation: CASSIFGFQETQYF. The V gene is TRBV19, the J gene TRBJ2-5; D remains unclear. This CDR3 contains 14 residues. Germline V gives CDR1 LNHDA, CDR2 SQIVND (reference sequence). Trimming left V 2 bases short and J 1 base short, with 8 bases between.

In its sample, this clone was seen once. The rearrangement uses TRBV30 and TRBJ2-2; D is perhaps TRBD1 (5 bases). This CDR3 contains 13 residues. Per germline, CDR1 GTSNPN and CDR2 SVGIG (reference sequence). Between the trimmed V and J ends, which lost 0 bases and 6 bases, there was a span of 8 bases. The CDR3 protein is CAWSVQGAGELFF. Here the CDR3 DNA reads TGTGCCTGGAGTGTCCAGGGCGCCGGGGAGCTGTTTTTT.

This chain uses TRBV4-1 with TRBJ2-4; no reliable D call. The CDR3 sequence is 15 residues long. With 5 bases removed from V and 5 bases from J, the gap between germline ends came to 16 bases. Germline V gene data show CDR1 as MGHRA and CDR2 as YSYEKL. CDR3 amino acids: CASSKGRAVENIQYF. The CDR3, as DNA: TGCGCCAGCAGCAAGGGTCGGGCGGTCGAAAACATTCAGTACTTC.

This sequence joins TRBV4-2 and TRBJ1-1; the D gene is possibly TRBD1 (6 bases). Trimming took off 0 bases at V and 7 bases at J, with 15 bases between the two ends. CDR3 length: 15 amino acids. The germline V gene encodes CDR1 LGHNA and CDR2 YNFKEQ. The CDR3 DNA reads TGTGCCAGCAGCCAAGAGGCTTCGGGGGCTGGTGAAGCTTTCTTT. Its translation is CASSQEASGAGEAFF.

This clone is a singleton in its sample. The J gene is TRBJ2-1, the V gene TRBV2; 7 nucleotides match TRBD2. The V gene end was trimmed by 1 base and the J gene end by 3 bases; junction bases not matched to a gene: 3. CDR1 SNHLY and CDR2 FYNNEI come from the germline V gene. The CDR3 covers 15 residues. The CDR3 DNA sequence: TGTGCCAGCAGTGAAGGGGACTATAACTACAATGAGCAGTTCTTC. Its protein product is CASSEGDYNYNEQFF.

The rearrangement joins TRBV6-1 to TRBJ1-5; 9 bases align to TRBD1. After removal of 10 bases from V and 0 bases from J, the junction contained 7 bases not matched to a gene. In germline, CDR1 is MNHNS, CDR2 SASEGT. The length of the CDR3 is 15 residues. CDR3 loop: CATIDRGYSNQPQHF. In DNA form, the CDR3 reads TGTGCCACGATAGACAGGGGGTATAGCAATCAGCCCCAGCATTTT.

V and J are TRBV5-5 and TRBJ2-7; no definite D call. V was cut by 7 bases and J by 0 bases, with 17 bases left in between. Germline V lookup: CDR1 SGHKS, CDR2 YYEKEE (reference sequence). This CDR3 is built from 15 residues. As DNA, the CDR3 is TGTGCCAGCCACGATAAAGGGATCTACTCCTACGAGCAGTACTTC. Protein product: CASHDKGIYSYEQYF.

J is TRBJ2-1 and V is TRBV19, with 11 bases aligning to TRBD2. Germline trimming cut 3 bases from V and 6 bases from J; bases unmatched to any gene: 4. Germline V gives CDR1 LNHDA, CDR2 SQIVND (reference sequence). The CDR3 covers 15 residues. CDR3 coding DNA: TGTGCCAGTAGTATGGGACTAGCGGTTTCCAATGAGCAGTTCTTC. Residues: CASSMGLAVSNEQFF.

This clone was recorded only once. The chain employs TRBV6-1 and TRBJ2-7; 7 bases are shared with TRBD2. The CDR3 covers 15 residues. V trimming: 6 bases; J trimming: 3 bases; junction bases outside the gene matches: 11. Germline V gene data show CDR1 as MNHNS and CDR2 as SASEGT. This CDR3 is CASRALAEIVYEQYF. The DNA for the CDR3 is TGTGCCAGCAGAGCTCTAGCGGAGATCGTCTACGAGCAGTACTTC.

The CDR3 nucleotides read TGTGCCAGTAAGCTAGCGGGTGTCTCCTACGAGCAGTACTTC. It yields the protein CASKLAGVSYEQYF. The chain employs TRBV27 and TRBJ2-7; 8 bases map to TRBD2. CDR1 and CDR2 (germline): MNHEY, SMNVEV (reference sequence). The V gene end was trimmed by 9 bases and the J gene end by 0 bases; junction bases not matched to a gene: 7. The CDR3 length is 14 residues.